The 8 T cell receptor beta chains listed next were all sequenced from one sample in a study of blood T cell repertoires in COVID-19. Measured with immunoSEQ multiplex PCR; TCRdb has only the in-frame clones, and not every one. The sample comprises 250,000 or so clones, approximately 80% of which are singletons, and around 1.8% rests with the top ten. The sample consisted of peripheral blood. The receptor source for this set is an elderly woman with acute or convalescent COVID-19.

V gene TRBV6-5 combines with J gene TRBJ1-2; D remains unclear. Trimming stripped 5 bases from V and 0 bases from J, with 7 bases between. Germline CDR1 MNHEY, CDR2 SVGAGI. The length of the CDR3 is 13 residues. CDR3 bases: TGTGCCAGCAGTATCTCTACTAACTATGGCTACACCTTC. Residues: CASSISTNYGYTF.

This clone is labeled medium-sized. This chain joins TRBV14 and TRBJ2-1; 10 bases match TRBD1. The V segment lost 0 bases and the J segment 6 bases; nucleotides outside the gene matches: 8. The CDR3 consists of 17 residues. Germline CDR1 SGHDN, CDR2 FVKESK. The CDR3 is CASSQEMRDRGINEQFF. CDR3 sequence (DNA): TGTGCCAGCAGCCAAGAAATGCGGGACAGGGGCATCAATGAGCAGTTCTTC.

This clone was detected only a few times. The chain couples TRBV7-9 to TRBJ2-2; 8 bases are shared with TRBD1. J gave up 5 bases and V 5 bases, and 1 base lay outside the gene matches. Germline assignment: CDR1 SEHNR and CDR2 FQNEAQ (reference sequence). This CDR3 comprises 13 residues. CDR3: CASSRTGTGELFF. Here the CDR3 DNA reads TGTGCCAGCAGCCGGACAGGGACCGGGGAGCTGTTTTTT.

This clone was counted once. The V call is TRBV2, the J call TRBJ2-7, with 8 bases fitting TRBD1. The ends lost 8 bases at V and 7 bases at J; junction bases unmatched: 10. Germline V gene lookup returns CDR1 SNHLY and CDR2 FYNNEI. The CDR3 is 13 residues long. The DNA of the CDR3 is TGTGCCAGCTTGAAGGACAGGGTGGGGGAGCAGTACTTC. Translating gives CASLKDRVGEQYF. Together with reference TRBV2 and TRBJ2-7, the CDR3 gives the full variable domain: EPEVTQTPSHQVTQMGQEVILRCVPISNHLYFYWYRQILGQKVEFLVSFYNNEISEKSEIFDDQFSVERPDGSNFTLKIRSTKLEDSAMYFCASLKDRVGEQYFGPGTRLTVT.

In this sample, this clone turned up once. V is TRBV25-1 and J is TRBJ2-3; 7 positions agree with TRBD2. V was pared by 0 bases and J by 6 bases, with 6 bases of the junction left unmatched. The germline V gene has CDR1 MGHDK and CDR2 SYGVNS. The CDR3 is made up of 15 amino acids. In nucleotides, the CDR3 is TGTGCCAGCAGTGAATATAGGAGGGGAGGGGATACGCAGTATTTT. Its protein product is CASSEYRRGGDTQYF.

The chain carries TRBV20-1 and TRBJ2-1; TRBD2 matches at 8 bases. CDR1 is DFQATT and CDR2 is SNEGSKA in the germline V gene (reference sequence). The CDR3 runs 15 residues. The junction had 5 bases not matched to a gene; V was cut back by 3 bases and J by 1 base. The CDR3 DNA reads as TGCAGTGCTAGTGGCGGGGGGAGGTCCTACAATGAGCAGTTCTTC. Its translation: CSASGGGRSYNEQFF.

This clone was observed once. The chain employs TRBV24-1 and TRBJ2-2, with TRBD1 identical over 11 bases. Trimming cost V 7 bases and J 6 bases; bases outside gene matches: 3. This CDR3 is built from 14 residues. CDR1 is KGHDR and CDR2 is SFDVKD in the germline V gene. The CDR3 reads CATRGTGGAGELFF. In DNA, the CDR3 is TGTGCCACCAGGGGGACAGGGGGGGCCGGGGAGCTGTTTTTT.

V gene TRBV2 combines with J gene TRBJ1-2; maybe TRBD1 (5 bases). Germline CDR1 is SNHLY and CDR2 is FYNNEI. Trimming removed 1 base from V and 7 bases from J, with 10 bases in between. This CDR3 is built from 13 residues. DNA for the CDR3: TGTGCCAGCAGTGAAGGCAGGGTCCGTGGCTACACCTTC. It is translated as CASSEGRVRGYTF.